Presented here are 9 T cell receptor beta chains from one specimen sequenced in a study of T cells in women clearing cervical HPV infection (dated by TCRdb to the late 2010s). Libraries were built with the immunoSEQ multiplex PCR assay. TCRdb mirrors the immuneACCESS table, restricted to in-frame sequences. Some clones are absent from its copies; in checked studies, under half trace to an unresolved V gene, and the reason for the others is unknown. This sample's listing comprises tens of thousands of clones. The ten most abundant clones make up 3% to 4% of the sample. The material sequenced was blood buffy coat. The receptors shown here come from a woman between 18 and 69 years old with a cervical HPV16 infection that either progressed to CIN3+ or cleared (not recorded which).

As regards this clone: At one boundary the junction diverges from the germline segment, which might be a read error. The read falls 3 residues short of the CDR3 end, and the missing part is taken from the germline J gene. Other DNA sequences in this specimen translate into the identical CDR3. The chain uses TRBV20-1 and TRBJ1-3; D gene uncertain. Germline CDR1 is DFQATT and CDR2 is SNEGSKA (reference sequence). The CDR3 consists of 15 residues. The sequenced part of the CDR3 DNA is TGCAGTGCTAGAGATATACAGTCAGATGGAAACACA. Translated: CSARDIQSDGNT. The full CDR3 protein reads CSARDIQSDGNTIYF.

Details on this clone: The CDR3 end is not reached by the read, which stops 3 residues before it; the germline J gene fills it in. The rearrangement links TRBV18 to TRBJ1-3, with D hard to call. Germline CDR1 KGHSH, CDR2 LQKENI. CDR3 length: 13 amino acids. Deletions cut 5 bases from V and 4 bases from J, with 9 bases between. The CDR3 protein is CASSEPPGNTIYF. The part of the CDR3 DNA that was read is TGTGCCAGCTCAGAGCCCCCGGGAAACACC. Filled out from reference TRBV18 and TRBJ1-3, the complete variable domain reads NAGVMQNPRHLVRRRGQEARLRCSPMKGHSHVYWYRQLPEEGLKFMVYLQKENIIDESGMPKERFSAEFPKEGPSILRIQQVVRGDSAAYFCASSEPPGNTIYFGEGSWLTVV.

In regard to this clone: The observed sequence ends 3 residues before the CDR3 terminus, with the missing tail filled in from the germline J gene. The chain carries TRBV7-6 and TRBJ2-7; D might be TRBD2 (5 bases). The CDR3 totals 14 residues. V was shortened by 3 bases and J by 5 bases, with 14 bases between the two germline ends. The V gene's germline CDR1 is SGHVS and CDR2 FNYEAQ. The CDR3: CASSLEDSWDEQYF. The sequenced part of the CDR3 DNA is TGTGCCAGCAGCTTGGAGGACTCGTGGGACGAG.

Worth noting for this clone: The read terminates 3 residues ahead of where the CDR3 ends, so the germline J gene completes it. This chain connects TRBV2 to TRBJ1-1; D perhaps matches TRBD1 (6 bases). The CDR3 is 14 amino acids. Germline loops: CDR1 SNHLY, CDR2 FYNNEI. The CDR3 bases that were read are TGTGCCATATCACTAGCGGGGGGGCGGGAGACA. This codes for CAISLAGGRET. The full CDR3 is CAISLAGGRETAFF.

A note on this clone: The DNA ends 3 residues before the CDR3 does, and the rest of the CDR3 is filled in from the germline J gene. V usage is TRBV7-3 and J usage is TRBJ1-2; tentative D call: TRBD1 (5 bases). The CDR3 has 16 residues. Germline V gene lookup returns CDR1 SGHTA and CDR2 FQGTGA. The CDR3 loop reads CASSSNRRIDTDTYTF. Partial CDR3 DNA: TGTGCCAGCAGCTCCAACAGGCGGATCGACACAGATACC.

Note on this clone: The read stops 3 residues short of the end of the CDR3; the missing end is completed from the germline J gene. The J gene is TRBJ1-1, the V gene TRBV5-1; weak D call: TRBD1 (5 bases). The germline V gene has CDR1 SGHRS and CDR2 YFSETQ. V gave up 1 base and J gave up 5 bases, with 9 bases separating them. CDR3 length equals 13 residues. CDR3 bases read: TGCGCCAGCAGCTTGAATGAGGGGACTGAA. Translating gives CASSLNEGTE. In full, the CDR3 reads CASSLNEGTEAFF.

As regards this clone: The CDR3 end lies 3 residues beyond the end of the read and is filled in from the germline J gene. The chain is built from TRBV18 and TRBJ2-3; D may be TRBD2 (6 bases). The germline gives CDR1 KGHSH, CDR2 LQKENI. This CDR3 comprises 15 residues. V lost 6 bases, J lost 8 bases, and 21 bases lay in between. The part of the CDR3 DNA that was read is TGTGCCAGCTCCCCAGGACTACCCCCCCTCGGTACG. Translation gives CASSPGLPPLGT. The entire CDR3 is CASSPGLPPLGTQYF.

A note on this clone: The read ends 3 residues early relative to the CDR3; the germline J gene fills the gap. The gene calls are TRBV7-2 and TRBJ2-3; no clear D. Germline-derived CDR1 and CDR2 are SGHTA and FQGNSA. V was cut by 3 bases and J by 8 bases, with 6 bases left in between. CDR3 size: 11 residues. The CDR3 loop reads CASSLMATQYF. CDR3 bases read: TGTGCCAGCAGCTTGATGGCTACG.

Concerning this clone: The read terminates 3 residues before the CDR3 end, so the remaining end is supplied by the germline J gene. The chain combines TRBV11-2 with TRBJ2-7; tentative D call: TRBD1 (6 bases). The CDR3 length is 14 residues. CDR1 SGHAT and CDR2 FQNNGV come from the germline V gene. The V and J ends lost 5 bases and 1 base respectively, with 12 bases between them. The CDR3 sequence: CASSPGQLSYEQYF. The sequenced CDR3 bases are TGTGCCAGCAGCCCTGGACAGCTTTCCTACGAG.